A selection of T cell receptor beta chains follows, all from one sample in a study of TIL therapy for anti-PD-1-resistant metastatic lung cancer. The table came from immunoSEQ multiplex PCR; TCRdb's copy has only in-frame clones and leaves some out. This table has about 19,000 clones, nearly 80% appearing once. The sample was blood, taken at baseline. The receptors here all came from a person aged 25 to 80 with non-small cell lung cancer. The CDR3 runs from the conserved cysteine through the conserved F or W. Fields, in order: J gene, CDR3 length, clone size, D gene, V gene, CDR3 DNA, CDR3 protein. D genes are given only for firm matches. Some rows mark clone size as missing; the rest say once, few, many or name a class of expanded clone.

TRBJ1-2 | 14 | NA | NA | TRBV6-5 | TGTGCCAGCACGTCCCTAGGGGACCAGGTTGGCTACACCTTC | CASTSLGDQVGYTF
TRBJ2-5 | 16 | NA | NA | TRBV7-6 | TGTGCCAGCAGCTCGCCTAGGGGGGGGGAGGAAGAGACCCAGTACTTC | CASSSPRGGEEETQYF
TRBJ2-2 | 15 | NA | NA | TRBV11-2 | TGTGCCAGCAGCCCCGGTTTCGGGAACACCGGGGAGCTGTTTTTT | CASSPGFGNTGELFF
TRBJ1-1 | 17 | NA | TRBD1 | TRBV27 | TGTGCCAGCAGTTTATCGCCCCCTCAGGGGGCCCTATCTGAAGCTTTCTTT | CASSLSPPQGALSEAFF
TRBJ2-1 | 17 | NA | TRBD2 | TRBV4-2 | TGTGCCAGCAGCCAAGATCCTAGCGGGGGCCCTGAGGGTGAGCAGTTCTTC | CASSQDPSGGPEGEQFF
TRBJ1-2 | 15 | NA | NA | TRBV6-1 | TGTGCCAGCAGTGAAGGTCGCCGGCGATACCATGGCTACACCTTC | CASSEGRRRYHGYTF
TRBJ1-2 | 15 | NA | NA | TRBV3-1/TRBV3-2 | TGTGCCAGCAGCCAAGAAAGTAGAGCGGCCTATGGCTACACCTTC | CASSQESRAAYGYTF
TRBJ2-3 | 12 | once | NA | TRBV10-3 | TGTGCCATCAGTGAGGGCCCAGATACGCAGTATTTT | CAISEGPDTQYF
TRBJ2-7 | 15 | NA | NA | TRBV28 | TGTGCCAGCAGTTTAGGGCAGGAGATGCGGTACGAGCAGTACTTC | CASSLGQEMRYEQYF
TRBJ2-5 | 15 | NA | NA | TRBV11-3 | TGTGCCAGCAGCTTAGGGGGGGCAGCCCAAGAGACCCAGTACTTC | CASSLGGAAQETQYF
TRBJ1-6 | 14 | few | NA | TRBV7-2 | TGTGCCAGCAGCTTCCCCGGTTATAATTCACCCCTCCACTTT | CASSFPGYNSPLHF
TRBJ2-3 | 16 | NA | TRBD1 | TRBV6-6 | TGTGCCAGCAGTTTAAGGACAGGGGCGAGCACAGATACGCAGTATTTT | CASSLRTGASTDTQYF
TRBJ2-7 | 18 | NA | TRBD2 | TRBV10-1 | TGCGCCAGCCCCCCCCTGGTTTGGCAGGGAGCGGGAGAGTACGAGCAGTACTTC | CASPPLVWQGAGEYEQYF
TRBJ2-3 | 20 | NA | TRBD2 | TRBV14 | TGTGCCAGCAGCCTCGAGAACGGACTAGCGGGGGCCTCTAGCACAGATACGCAGTATTTT | CASSLENGLAGASSTDTQYF
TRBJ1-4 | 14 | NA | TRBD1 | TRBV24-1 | TGTGCCACCAGCGCGGGACAGGGGAATGAAAAACTGTTTTTT | CATSAGQGNEKLFF
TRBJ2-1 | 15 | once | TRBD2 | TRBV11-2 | TGTGCCAGCAGCTTAGAGTCTAGCGGGAGGAATGAGCAGTTCTTC | CASSLESSGRNEQFF
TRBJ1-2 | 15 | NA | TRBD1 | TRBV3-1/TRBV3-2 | TGTGCCAGCAGCCTAAAACAGGGGGCTCCCTATGGCTACACCTTC | CASSLKQGAPYGYTF
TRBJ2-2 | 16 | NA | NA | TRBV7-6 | TGTGCCAGCAGCTTAGGGCAGGCCATGGGACCCGGGGAGCTGTTTTTT | CASSLGQAMGPGELFF
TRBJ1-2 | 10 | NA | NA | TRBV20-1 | TGCAGTAACTACAGGGATGGCTACACCTTC | CSNYRDGYTF
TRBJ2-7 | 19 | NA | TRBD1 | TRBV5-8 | TGTGCCAGCAGCGGGGACAGTCAGCAGATTGCGTGGCTGGACTACGAGCAGTACTTC | CASSGDSQQIAWLDYEQYF
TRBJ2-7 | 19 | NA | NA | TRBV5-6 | TGTGCCAGCAGCTTTCTCGTTGAAGTTGGGGGTGCGCTTCCTTACGAGCAGTACTTC | CASSFLVEVGGALPYEQYF
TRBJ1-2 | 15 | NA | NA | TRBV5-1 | NA | CASSSSQGAGYGYTF
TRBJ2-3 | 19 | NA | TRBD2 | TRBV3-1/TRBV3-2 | TGTGCCAGCAGCCACCCGTCGCTAGCGGGAGGGCCTGACACAGATACGCAGTATTTT | CASSHPSLAGGPDTDTQYF
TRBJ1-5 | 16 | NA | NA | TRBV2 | TGTGCCAGCAGTGAACGGCGGATCAATAGCAATCAGCCCCAGCATTTT | CASSERRINSNQPQHF
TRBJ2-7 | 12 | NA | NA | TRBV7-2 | TGTGCCAGCAGCCGGGGAACCTACGAGCAGTACTTC | CASSRGTYEQYF
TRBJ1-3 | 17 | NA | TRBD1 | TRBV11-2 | TGTGCCAGCAGCTTAGGCAGGGGGATGGCCTCTGGAAACACCATATATTTT | CASSLGRGMASGNTIYF
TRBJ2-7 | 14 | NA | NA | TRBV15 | TGTGCCACCAGCAGAGGACGGCAGGGCTACGAGCAGTACTTC | CATSRGRQGYEQYF
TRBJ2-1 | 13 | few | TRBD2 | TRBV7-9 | TGTGCCAGCAGCTCCGCGGAGCGGGAGGGAAAGTTCTTC | CASSSAEREGKFF
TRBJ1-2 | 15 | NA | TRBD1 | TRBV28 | TGTGCCAGCAGTCCACCGGGACAGGGGGTCTGGGGCTACACCTTC | CASSPPGQGVWGYTF